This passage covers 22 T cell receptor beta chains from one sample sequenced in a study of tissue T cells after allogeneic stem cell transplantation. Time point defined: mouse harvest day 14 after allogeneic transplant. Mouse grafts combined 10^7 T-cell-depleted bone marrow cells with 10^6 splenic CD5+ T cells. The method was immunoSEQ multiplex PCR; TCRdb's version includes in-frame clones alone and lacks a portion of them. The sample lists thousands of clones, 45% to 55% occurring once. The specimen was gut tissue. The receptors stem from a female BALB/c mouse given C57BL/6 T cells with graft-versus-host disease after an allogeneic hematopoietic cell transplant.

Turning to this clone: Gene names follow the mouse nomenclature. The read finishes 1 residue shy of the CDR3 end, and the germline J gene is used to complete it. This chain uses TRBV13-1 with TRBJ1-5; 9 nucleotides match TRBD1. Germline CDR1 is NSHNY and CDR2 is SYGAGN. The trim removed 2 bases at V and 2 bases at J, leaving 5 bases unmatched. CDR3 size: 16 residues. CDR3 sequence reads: CASSEDRGSYNQAPLF. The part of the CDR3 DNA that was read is TGTGCCAGCAGTGAGGACAGGGGCTCCTACAACCAGGCTCCGCTT.

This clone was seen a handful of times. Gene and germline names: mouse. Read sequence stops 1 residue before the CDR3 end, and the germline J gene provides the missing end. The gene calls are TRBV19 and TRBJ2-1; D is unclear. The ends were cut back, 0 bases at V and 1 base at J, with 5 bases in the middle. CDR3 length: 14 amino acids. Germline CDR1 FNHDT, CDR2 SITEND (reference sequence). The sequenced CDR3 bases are TGTGCCAGCAGTATAGCCGAGAACTATGCTGAGCAGTTC. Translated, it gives CASSIAENYAEQF. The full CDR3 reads CASSIAENYAEQFF.

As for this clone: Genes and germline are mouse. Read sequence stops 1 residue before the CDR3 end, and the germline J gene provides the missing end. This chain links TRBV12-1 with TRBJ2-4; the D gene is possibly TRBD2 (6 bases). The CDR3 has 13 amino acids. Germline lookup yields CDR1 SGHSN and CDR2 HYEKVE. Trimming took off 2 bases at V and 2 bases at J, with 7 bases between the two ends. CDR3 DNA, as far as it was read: TGTGCCAGCTCTCGGGGGGTTCAAAACACCTTGTAC. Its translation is CASSRGVQNTLY. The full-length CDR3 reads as CASSRGVQNTLYF.

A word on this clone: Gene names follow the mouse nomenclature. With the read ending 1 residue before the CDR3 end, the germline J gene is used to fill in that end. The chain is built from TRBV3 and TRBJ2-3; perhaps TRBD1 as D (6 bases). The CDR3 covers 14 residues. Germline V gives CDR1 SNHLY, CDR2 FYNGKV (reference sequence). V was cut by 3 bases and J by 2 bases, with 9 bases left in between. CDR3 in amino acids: CASSFDRFAETLYF. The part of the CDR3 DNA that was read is TGTGCCAGCAGCTTCGACAGGTTTGCAGAAACGCTGTAT. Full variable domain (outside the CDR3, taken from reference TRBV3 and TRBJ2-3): GPKVLQIPSHQIIDMGQMVTLNCDPVSNHLYFYWYKQILGQQMEFLVNFYNGKVMEKSKLFKDQFSVERPDGSYFTLKIQPTALEDSAVYFCASSFDRFAETLYFGSGTRLTVL.

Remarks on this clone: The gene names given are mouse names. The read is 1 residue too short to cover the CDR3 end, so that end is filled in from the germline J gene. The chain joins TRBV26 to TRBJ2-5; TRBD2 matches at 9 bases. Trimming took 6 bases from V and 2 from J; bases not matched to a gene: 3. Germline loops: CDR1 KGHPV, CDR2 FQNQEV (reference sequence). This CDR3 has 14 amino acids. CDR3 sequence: CASRPGGGQDTQYF. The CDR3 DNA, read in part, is TGTGCCAGCAGGCCTGGGGGGGGCCAAGACACCCAGTAC.

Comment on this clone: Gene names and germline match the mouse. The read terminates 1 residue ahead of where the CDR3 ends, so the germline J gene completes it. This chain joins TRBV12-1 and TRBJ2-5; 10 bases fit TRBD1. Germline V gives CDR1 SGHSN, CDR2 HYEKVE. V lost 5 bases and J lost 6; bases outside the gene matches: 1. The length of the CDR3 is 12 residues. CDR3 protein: CASWTGGDTQYF. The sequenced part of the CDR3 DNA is TGTGCCAGCTGGACAGGGGGGGACACCCAGTAC.

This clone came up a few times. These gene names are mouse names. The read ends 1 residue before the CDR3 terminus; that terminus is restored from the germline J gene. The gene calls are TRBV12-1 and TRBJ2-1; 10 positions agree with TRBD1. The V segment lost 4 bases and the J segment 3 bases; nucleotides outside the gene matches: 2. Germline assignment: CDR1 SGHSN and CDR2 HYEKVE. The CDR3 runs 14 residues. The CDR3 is CASSRQGAYAEQFF. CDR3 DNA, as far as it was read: TGTGCCAGCTCCCGACAGGGGGCCTATGCTGAGCAGTTC.

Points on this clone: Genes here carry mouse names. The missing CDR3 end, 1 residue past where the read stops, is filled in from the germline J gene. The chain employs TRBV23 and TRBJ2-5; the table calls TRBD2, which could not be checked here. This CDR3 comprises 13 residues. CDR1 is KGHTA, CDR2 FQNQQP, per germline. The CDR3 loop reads CSSSGLGEDTQYF. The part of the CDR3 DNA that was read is TGCTCCAGCAGTGGACTGGGGGAGGACACCCAGTAC. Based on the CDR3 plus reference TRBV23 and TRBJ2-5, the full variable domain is DAAVTQKPRYLIKMKGQEAEMKCIPEKGHTAVFWYQQKQSKELKFLIYFQNQQPLDQIDMVKERFSAVCPSSSLCSLGIRTCEAEDSALYLCSSSGLGEDTQYFGPGTRLLVL.

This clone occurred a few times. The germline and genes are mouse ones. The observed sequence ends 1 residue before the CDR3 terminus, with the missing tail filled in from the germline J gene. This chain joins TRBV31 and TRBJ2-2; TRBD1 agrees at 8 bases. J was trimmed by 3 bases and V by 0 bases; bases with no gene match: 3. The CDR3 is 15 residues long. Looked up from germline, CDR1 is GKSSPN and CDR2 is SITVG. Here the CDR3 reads CAWSLQTGDTGQLYF. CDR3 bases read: TGTGCCTGGAGTCTTCAGACAGGGGACACCGGGCAGCTCTAC. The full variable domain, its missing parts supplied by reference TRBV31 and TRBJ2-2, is AQTIHQWPVAEIKAVGSPLSLGCTIKGKSSPNLYWYWQATGGTLQQLFYSITVGQVESVVQLNLSASRPKDDQFILSTEKLLLSHSGFYLCAWSLQTGDTGQLYFGEGSKLTVL.

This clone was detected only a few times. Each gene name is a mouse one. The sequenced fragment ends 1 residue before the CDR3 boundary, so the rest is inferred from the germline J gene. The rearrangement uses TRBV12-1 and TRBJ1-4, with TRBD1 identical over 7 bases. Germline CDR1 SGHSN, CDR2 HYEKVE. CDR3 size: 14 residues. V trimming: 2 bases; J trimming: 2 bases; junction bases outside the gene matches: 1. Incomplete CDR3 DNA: TGTGCCAGCTCTCCACAGGGGTCCAACGAAAGATTATTT. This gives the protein CASSPQGSNERLF. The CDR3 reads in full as CASSPQGSNERLFF.

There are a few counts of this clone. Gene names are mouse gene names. The CDR3 sequence is CASSLEGNTGQLYF. The DNA read from the CDR3 is TGTGCCAGCAGTTTGGAGGGGAACACCGGGCAGCTCTAC. The chain links TRBV15 to TRBJ2-2, with D tentatively TRBD1 (5 bases). The read comes to an end 1 residue before the CDR3 does, leaving the germline J gene to fill in the end. Trimming took 3 bases from V and 2 from J, leaving 7 bases between them. The germline V gene encodes CDR1 SGHND and CDR2 FRSKSL. This CDR3 is built from 14 residues.

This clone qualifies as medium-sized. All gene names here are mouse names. CDR3 DNA (partial): TGTGCAAGCAGCTTACCGGGACAGGGTGCAGAAACGCTGTAT. Protein: CASSLPGQGAETLY. In full, the CDR3 is CASSLPGQGAETLYF. V usage is TRBV16 and J usage is TRBJ2-3; TRBD1 matches 8 bases. The read terminates 1 residue ahead of where the CDR3 ends, so the germline J gene completes it. The germline V gene has CDR1 SGHSA and CDR2 FRNQAP. The CDR3 sequence is 15 residues long. With V trimmed by 2 bases and J by 1 base, 2 bases remained unmatched.

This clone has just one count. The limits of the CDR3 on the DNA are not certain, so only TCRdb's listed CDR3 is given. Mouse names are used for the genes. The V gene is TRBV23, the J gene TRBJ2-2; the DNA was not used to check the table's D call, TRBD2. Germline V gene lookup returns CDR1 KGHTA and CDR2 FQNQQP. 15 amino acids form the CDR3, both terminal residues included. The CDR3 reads CSSSQFGEGTGQLYF.

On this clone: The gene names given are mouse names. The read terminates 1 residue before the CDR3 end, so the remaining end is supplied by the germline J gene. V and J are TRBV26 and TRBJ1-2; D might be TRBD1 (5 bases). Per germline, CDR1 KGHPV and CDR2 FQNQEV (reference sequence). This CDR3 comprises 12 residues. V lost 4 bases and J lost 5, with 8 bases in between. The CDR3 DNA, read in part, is TGTGCCAGCAGTCCTCAGGGATCCGACTACACC. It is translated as CASSPQGSDYT. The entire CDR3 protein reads CASSPQGSDYTF.

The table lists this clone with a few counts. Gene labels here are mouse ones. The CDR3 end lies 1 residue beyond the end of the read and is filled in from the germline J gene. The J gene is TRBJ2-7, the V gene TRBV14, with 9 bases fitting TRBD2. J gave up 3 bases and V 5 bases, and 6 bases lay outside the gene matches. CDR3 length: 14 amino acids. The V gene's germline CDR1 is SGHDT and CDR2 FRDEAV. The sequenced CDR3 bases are TGTGCCAGCAGCCACCGGACTGGGGACTATGAACAGTAC. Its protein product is CASSHRTGDYEQY. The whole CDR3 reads CASSHRTGDYEQYF. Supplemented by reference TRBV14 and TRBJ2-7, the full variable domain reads EAGVTQSPRYAVLQEGQAVSFWCDPISGHDTLYWYQQPRDQGPQLLVYFRDEAVIDNSQLPSDRFSAVRPKGTNSTLKIQSAKQGDTATYLCASSHRTGDYEQYFGPGTRLTVL.

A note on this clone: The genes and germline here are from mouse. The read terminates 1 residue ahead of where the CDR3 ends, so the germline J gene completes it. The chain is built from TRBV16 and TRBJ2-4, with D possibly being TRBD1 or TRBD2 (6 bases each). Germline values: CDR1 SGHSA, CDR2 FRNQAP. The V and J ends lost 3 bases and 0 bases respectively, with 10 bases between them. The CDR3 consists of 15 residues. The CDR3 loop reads CASSFMGASQNTLYF. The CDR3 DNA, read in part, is TGTGCAAGCAGCTTTATGGGGGCTAGTCAAAACACCTTGTAC.

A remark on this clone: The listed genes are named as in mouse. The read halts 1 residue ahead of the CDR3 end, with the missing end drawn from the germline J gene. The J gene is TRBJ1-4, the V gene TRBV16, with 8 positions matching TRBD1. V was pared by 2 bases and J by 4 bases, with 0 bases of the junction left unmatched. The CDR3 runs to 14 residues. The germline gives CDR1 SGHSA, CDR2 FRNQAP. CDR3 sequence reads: CASSLTGGNERLFF. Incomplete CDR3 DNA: TGTGCAAGCAGCTTAACAGGGGGCAACGAAAGATTATTT.

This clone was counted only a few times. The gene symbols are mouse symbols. CDR3 DNA, as far as it was read: TGTGCAAGCAGCTTAACAGATTCTGGAAATACGCTCTAT. Encoded protein: CASSLTDSGNTLY. The whole CDR3 protein reads CASSLTDSGNTLYF. The V gene is TRBV16, the J gene TRBJ1-3, with unresolved D. The read falls 1 residue short of the CDR3 end, and the missing part is taken from the germline J gene. V was pared by 2 bases and J by 0 bases, with 5 bases between. This CDR3 region has 14 residues. Germline values: CDR1 SGHSA, CDR2 FRNQAP.

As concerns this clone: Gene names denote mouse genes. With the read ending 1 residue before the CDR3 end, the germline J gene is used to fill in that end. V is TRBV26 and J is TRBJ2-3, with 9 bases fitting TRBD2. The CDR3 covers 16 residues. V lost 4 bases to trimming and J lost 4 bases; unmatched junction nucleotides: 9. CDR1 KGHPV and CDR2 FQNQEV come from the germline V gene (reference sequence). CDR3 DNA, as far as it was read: TGTGCCAGCAGTCCCCTCTGGGGGGGTCCCCCAGAAACGCTGTAT. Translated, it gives CASSPLWGGPPETLY. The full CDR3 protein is CASSPLWGGPPETLYF. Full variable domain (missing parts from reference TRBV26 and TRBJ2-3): NSKVIQTPRYLVKGQGQKAKMRCIPEKGHPVVFWYQQNKNNEFKFLINFQNQEVLQQIDMTEKRFSAECPSNSPCSLEIQSSEAGDSALYLCASSPLWGGPPETLYFGSGTRLTVL.

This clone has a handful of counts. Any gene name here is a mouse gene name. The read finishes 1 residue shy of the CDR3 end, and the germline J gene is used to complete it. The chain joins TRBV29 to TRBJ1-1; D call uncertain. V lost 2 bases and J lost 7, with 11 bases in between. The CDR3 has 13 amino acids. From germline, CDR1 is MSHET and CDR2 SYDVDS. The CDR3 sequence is CASSLEREIEVFF. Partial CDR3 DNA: TGTGCTAGCAGTTTAGAAAGGGAAATAGAAGTCTTC.

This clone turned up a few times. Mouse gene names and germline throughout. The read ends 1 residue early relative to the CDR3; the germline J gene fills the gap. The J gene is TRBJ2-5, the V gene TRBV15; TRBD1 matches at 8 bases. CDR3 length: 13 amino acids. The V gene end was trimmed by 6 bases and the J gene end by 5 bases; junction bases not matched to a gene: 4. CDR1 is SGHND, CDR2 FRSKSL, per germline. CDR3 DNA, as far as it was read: TGTGCCAGCAGCCCACAGGGGGGAGACACCCAGTAC. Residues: CASSPQGGDTQY. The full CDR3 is CASSPQGGDTQYF.

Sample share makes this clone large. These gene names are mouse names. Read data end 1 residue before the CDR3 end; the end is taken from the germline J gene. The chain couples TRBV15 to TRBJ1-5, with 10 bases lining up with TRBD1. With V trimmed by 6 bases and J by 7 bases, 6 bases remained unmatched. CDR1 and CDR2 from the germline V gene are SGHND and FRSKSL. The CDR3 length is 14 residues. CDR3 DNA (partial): TGTGCCAGCAGGCCCGGGACAGGGGTACAGGCTCCGCTT. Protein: CASRPGTGVQAPL. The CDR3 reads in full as CASRPGTGVQAPLF.